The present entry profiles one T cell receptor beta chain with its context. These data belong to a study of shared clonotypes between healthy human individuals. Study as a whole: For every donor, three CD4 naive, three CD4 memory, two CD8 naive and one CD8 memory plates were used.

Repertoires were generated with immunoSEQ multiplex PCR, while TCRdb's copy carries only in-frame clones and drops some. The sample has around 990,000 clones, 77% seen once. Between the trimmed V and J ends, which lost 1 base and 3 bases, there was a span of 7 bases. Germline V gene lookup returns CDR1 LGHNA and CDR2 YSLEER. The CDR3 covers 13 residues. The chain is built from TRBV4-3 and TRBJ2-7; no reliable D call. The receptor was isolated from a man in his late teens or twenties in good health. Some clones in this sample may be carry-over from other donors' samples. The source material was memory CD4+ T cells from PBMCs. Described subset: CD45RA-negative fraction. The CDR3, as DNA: TGCGCCAGCAGCCAAGCGCAGAACTACGAGCAGTACTTC. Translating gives CASSQAQNYEQYF.